Each of the 29 T cell receptor beta chains below was sequenced from the same sample in a study of T cell clonotyping in hematopoietic cell transplantation. Time point given: recipient sample about 28 days before transplant, after cytoreduction. The assay was immunoSEQ multiplex PCR, and TCRdb's table has in-frame clones only and misses some. The sample carries roughly 23,000 clones, roughly 90% recorded once. The sample in question was peripheral blood mononuclear cells, obtained before stem cell transplant. The receptors were gathered from a man between 18 and 29 years old with biphenotypic leukemia. Some clones in this sample may be carry-over from other donors' samples.

The gene calls are TRBV10-1 and TRBJ2-1; D possibly corresponds to TRBD2 (5 bases). The length of the CDR3 is 14 residues. Germline lookup yields CDR1 WNHNN and CDR2 SYGVQD (reference sequence). V was shortened by 0 bases and J by 9 bases, with 12 bases between the two germline ends. CDR3 residues: CASSESFAGGEQFF. The CDR3 nucleotides are TGCGCCAGCAGTGAGTCGTTCGCAGGAGGTGAGCAGTTCTTC.

This clone was counted a single time. The V call is TRBV7-2, the J call TRBJ2-1, with D tentatively TRBD1 or TRBD2 (6 bases each). Trimming cost V 2 bases and J 4 bases, with 9 bases left between them. This CDR3 is built from 14 residues. In germline, CDR1 is SGHTA, CDR2 FQGNSA. The CDR3 here is CASSLIGGYNEQFF. For the CDR3, the DNA is TGTGCCAGCAGCTTAATAGGGGGGTACAATGAGCAGTTCTTC.

The V call is TRBV27, the J call TRBJ1-5, with 7 bases aligning to TRBD1. The CDR3 length is 16 residues. CDR1 is MNHEY, CDR2 SMNVEV, per germline (reference sequence). With 2 bases clipped from V and 3 bases from J, the junction kept 7 bases outside the gene matches. CDR3 nucleotide sequence: TGTGCCAGCAGTTTACGGGCAGGGGGTATCAATCAGCCCCAGCATTTT. It yields the protein CASSLRAGGINQPQHF.

The chain recombines TRBV5-1 with TRBJ2-3, with D perhaps matching TRBD1 (5 bases). Germline CDR1 reads SGHRS; CDR2 reads YFSETQ. Trimming removed 0 bases at V and 5 bases at J, with 10 bases between. The CDR3 covers 14 residues. The CDR3 DNA follows: TGCGCCAGCAGCTTGGGTCAGGGCAAAGATACGCAGTATTTT. This gives the protein CASSLGQGKDTQYF.

The chain has TRBV9 and TRBJ1-5; 8 bases line up with TRBD1. The CDR3 consists of 15 residues. Trimming cost V 0 bases and J 7 bases; bases outside gene matches: 6. The germline CDR1 and CDR2 sequences are SGDLS and YYNGEE. The chain's CDR3 is CASSVEGQVSQPQHF. DNA of the CDR3: TGTGCCAGCAGCGTAGAGGGACAGGTCTCCCAGCCCCAGCATTTT.

The rearrangement links TRBV7-9 to TRBJ2-2, with TRBD2 identical over 7 bases. With 5 bases clipped from V and 1 base from J, the junction kept 10 bases outside the gene matches. Germline CDR1 reads SEHNR; CDR2 reads FQNEAQ (reference sequence). The CDR3 spans 17 residues. The CDR3 DNA sequence: TGTGCCAGCAGCGATGGCGCAAGGGAGGGGAACACCGGGGAGCTGTTTTTT. It is translated as CASSDGAREGNTGELFF.

The chain carries TRBV27 and TRBJ1-2, with unresolved D. CDR1 and CDR2 from the germline V gene are MNHEY and SMNVEV (reference sequence). This CDR3 has 13 amino acids. The V end was cut by 3 bases, the J end by 4 bases, with 9 bases between. The CDR3 DNA is TGTGCCAGCAGTTTCGCGGCCACCTATGGCTACACCTTC. It is translated as CASSFAATYGYTF.

The chain uses TRBV15 and TRBJ2-6; D gene unclear. There are 15 residues in the CDR3. V shed 0 bases and J shed 0 bases, with 3 bases lying between them. CDR1 is LNHNV and CDR2 is YYDKDF in the germline V gene (reference sequence). In DNA, the CDR3 is TGTGCCACCAGCAGAGATCCCTCTGGGGCCAACGTCCTGACTTTC. It translates to CATSRDPSGANVLTF.

The chain has TRBV7-3 and TRBJ1-1, with a weak D call TRBD1 (6 bases). CDR1 is SGHTA, CDR2 FQGTGA, per germline. Trimming left V 5 bases short and J 2 bases short, with 9 bases between. The CDR3 length is 13 residues. The CDR3, as DNA: TGTGCCAGCAGCGAACAGGGTAACACTGAAGCTTTCTTT. Amino acids: CASSEQGNTEAFF.

The V and J genes are TRBV7-9 and TRBJ1-1; D ambiguous. Trimming pared 2 bases from V and 1 base from J, leaving 8 bases between. Germline values: CDR1 SEHNR, CDR2 FQNEAQ (reference sequence). The CDR3 is 14 amino acids. The CDR3 sequence: CASSLWSGNTEAFF. As DNA, the CDR3 is TGTGCCAGCAGCTTATGGAGCGGGAACACTGAAGCTTTCTTT.

The chain combines TRBV11-3 with TRBJ1-1; possibly TRBD1 for D (5 bases). V shed 5 bases and J shed 0 bases, with 10 bases lying between them. The CDR3 contains 14 residues. CDR1 is SGHNT and CDR2 is YENEEA in the germline V gene. The CDR3 protein is CASSAGTVNTEAFF. In DNA, the CDR3 is TGTGCCAGCAGCGCCGGGACGGTGAACACTGAAGCTTTCTTT.

The CDR3 region is CASSRDTGELFF. For the CDR3, the DNA is TGTGCCAGCAGCAGGGACACCGGGGAGCTGTTTTTT. The V call is TRBV27, the J call TRBJ2-2; a weak D match, TRBD1 (5 bases). The germline gives CDR1 MNHEY, CDR2 SMNVEV (reference sequence). This CDR3 is 12 amino acids long. The V gene lost 6 bases and the J gene lost 3 bases, with 5 bases spanning the gap.

A few counts support this clone. The chain employs TRBV6-4 and TRBJ2-6; D perhaps matches TRBD2 (5 bases). Germline CDR1 MRHNA, CDR2 SNTAGT. V was trimmed by 2 bases and J by 0 bases, leaving 5 bases between them. This CDR3 has 15 amino acids. The chain's CDR3 is CASSDTSSGANVLTF. CDR3 DNA sequence: TGTGCCAGCAGTGACACTAGCTCTGGGGCCAACGTCCTGACTTTC.

The chain joins TRBV11-3 to TRBJ2-1, with D possibly TRBD1 on 5 matching bases. The CDR3 consists of 13 residues. CDR1 and CDR2 from the germline V gene are SGHNT and YENEEA. The V end was cut by 4 bases, the J end by 4 bases, with 8 bases between. The CDR3 is CASSSQGYNEQFF. CDR3 nucleotide sequence: TGTGCCAGCAGCTCTCAGGGTTACAATGAGCAGTTCTTC.

The chain couples TRBV18 to TRBJ2-2, with 7 bases matching TRBD1. V lost 4 bases and J lost 2; bases outside the gene matches: 7. The CDR3 sequence is 16 residues long. Germline assignment: CDR1 KGHSH and CDR2 LQKENI. In DNA, the CDR3 is TGTGCCAGCTCACTTTCAGGGACAGACAACACCGGGGAGCTGTTTTTT. It specifies CASSLSGTDNTGELFF.

This chain uses TRBV11-2 with TRBJ2-3; 15 bases map to TRBD2. The CDR3 runs to 18 residues. The trim removed 4 bases at V and 2 bases at J, leaving 7 bases unmatched. Germline assignment: CDR1 SGHAT and CDR2 FQNNGV. CDR3 DNA: TGTGCCAGCAGCTCGGGACTAGCGGGGGGCCAGCCCACAGATACGCAGTATTTT. Residues: CASSSGLAGGQPTDTQYF.

J is TRBJ1-2 and V is TRBV5-4, with D uncertain. Germline lookup yields CDR1 SGHNT and CDR2 YYREEE (reference sequence). Between the trimmed V and J ends, which lost 4 bases and 2 bases, there was a span of 6 bases. This CDR3 is built from 12 residues. The CDR3 spells CASSGPNYGYTF. DNA for the CDR3: TGTGCCAGCAGCGGTCCCAACTATGGCTACACCTTC.

This chain links TRBV29-1 with TRBJ1-2, with 8 bases identical to TRBD1. The CDR3 is 15 residues long. V gave up 3 bases and J gave up 8 bases; unmatched junction bases: 14. Germline-derived CDR1 and CDR2 are SQVTM and ANQGSEA. The DNA of the CDR3 is TGCAGCGTTGAGGCGCACGCAGGGGGCCCCGACGGCTACACCTTC. Its protein is CSVEAHAGGPDGYTF. Complete variable domain (other parts from reference TRBV29-1 and TRBJ1-2): SAVISQKPSRDICQRGTSLTIQCQVDSQVTMMFWYRQQPGQSLTLIATANQGSEATYESGFVIDKFPISRPNLTFSTLTVSNMSPEDSSIYLCSVEAHAGGPDGYTFGSGTRLTVV.

The chain joins TRBV30 to TRBJ1-3; the match to TRBD1 covers 7 bases. The CDR3 has 14 residues. V shed 0 bases, J shed 8 bases, and the junction held 7 bases outside the gene matches. CDR1 and CDR2 (germline): GTSNPN, SVGIG (reference sequence). CDR3 in DNA: TGTGCCTGGAGTGTACTTAACAGGGGAGACACCATATATTTT. Its protein is CAWSVLNRGDTIYF.

The chain carries TRBV5-1 and TRBJ1-4; maybe TRBD1 (6 bases). Germline CDR1 SGHRS, CDR2 YFSETQ. The length of the CDR3 is 12 residues. Trimming stripped 7 bases from V and 4 bases from J, with 8 bases between. CDR3 protein: CASRDNNEKLFF. DNA for the CDR3: TGCGCCAGCCGGGACAATAATGAAAAACTGTTTTTT.

J is TRBJ2-7 and V is TRBV2, with D perhaps TRBD1 (5 bases). Looked up from germline, CDR1 is SNHLY and CDR2 is FYNNEI. This CDR3 comprises 15 residues. The V end lost 3 bases, the J end lost 3 bases, and 15 bases lay between the germline ends. In DNA form, the CDR3 reads TGTGCCAGCAGTGAGGGGCAGATTCCCAACTACGAGCAGTACTTC. Encoded protein: CASSEGQIPNYEQYF.

The chain is built from TRBV12-1 and TRBJ1-2; TRBD1, as called in the table, went unchecked against the DNA. TRBV12-1 counts as a pseudogene. The CDR3 length is 15 residues. CDR3 in DNA: TGTGCCAGCATCACCCCGGCAGGGGACGACTATGGCTACACCTTC. It is translated as CASITPAGDDYGYTF.

The chain recombines TRBV6-5 with TRBJ1-1, with D uncertain. V lost 2 bases to trimming and J lost 0 bases, with 7 bases between them. This CDR3 contains 14 residues. The germline V gene has CDR1 MNHEY and CDR2 SVGAGI. CDR3 loop: CASSYADLNTEAFF. The CDR3 DNA is TGTGCCAGCAGTTACGCAGACCTGAACACTGAAGCTTTCTTT.

V is TRBV4-3 and J is TRBJ1-4, with D unclear. Germline CDR1 reads LGHNA; CDR2 reads YSLEER. Trimming removed 3 bases from V and 3 bases from J, with 11 bases in between. The CDR3 totals 15 residues. The CDR3: CASSQTRMSNEKLFF. CDR3 sequence (DNA): TGCGCCAGCAGCCAGACAAGGATGTCTAATGAAAAACTGTTTTTT.

This rearrangement joins TRBV2 to TRBJ1-5; D is ambiguous. The germline gives CDR1 SNHLY, CDR2 FYNNEI. The CDR3 spans 15 residues. Deletions cut 6 bases from V and 3 bases from J, with 15 bases between. The CDR3 bases are TGTGCCAGCAGACCAGACCTTGGGGACAATCAGCCCCAGCATTTT. Its translation is CASRPDLGDNQPQHF.

This clone was counted a single time. The chain links TRBV4-3 to TRBJ1-2; D not certain. CDR1 and CDR2 (germline): LGHNA, YSLEER. V lost 0 bases, J lost 4 bases, and 12 bases lay in between. The CDR3 has 15 amino acids. The CDR3 here is CASSQDRVETYGYTF. In DNA form, the CDR3 reads TGCGCCAGCAGCCAAGACAGAGTGGAGACCTATGGCTACACCTTC.

The chain uses TRBV11-3 and TRBJ1-5; TRBD1 agrees at 9 bases. Germline-derived CDR1 and CDR2 are SGHNT and YENEEA. V was clipped by 3 bases and J by 7 bases; unmatched bases: 13. The CDR3 extends over 17 amino acids. The CDR3: CASSFRFSGTGWQPQHF. The CDR3 DNA sequence: TGTGCCAGCAGCTTCCGCTTTTCCGGGACAGGGTGGCAGCCCCAGCATTTT.

CDR3 DNA: TGTGCCAGCAGCGGGAAGCGGGGAAGCCCTATTACGCAGTATTTT. As protein: CASSGKRGSPITQYF. V usage is TRBV5-4 and J usage is TRBJ2-3; 7 nucleotides align to TRBD2. The germline gives CDR1 SGHNT, CDR2 YYREEE (reference sequence). The CDR3 has 15 residues. The V gene end was trimmed by 4 bases and the J gene end by 8 bases; junction bases not matched to a gene: 13.

V usage is TRBV9 and J usage is TRBJ2-2, with 7 bases that match TRBD2. V lost 0 bases, J lost 4 bases, and 6 bases stayed unmatched. There are 16 residues in the CDR3. The germline CDR1 and CDR2 sequences are SGDLS and YYNGEE. The CDR3 protein is CASSVAGAGITGELFF. The CDR3 DNA sequence: TGTGCCAGCAGCGTAGCGGGAGCGGGAATCACCGGGGAGCTGTTTTTT.